This TCR beta chain originates from a study of OX40 agonist ivuxolimab in advanced cancers. Study background: Three patients, one with hepatocellular carcinoma and two with cutaneous melanoma, achieved partial responses.

Overall study results and limits: On average, CD8+ T cells showed a greater number of expanded clones than CD4+. Blood T cells, both CD4+ and CD8+, expanded clonally by week 6 at 0.1 to 3.0 mg/kg.

The repertoire was sequenced with immunoSEQ multiplex PCR; TCRdb's copy has only in-frame clones and lacks some. The profile covers fewer than 60,000 clones, with roughly 82% appearing a single time and more than 3.5% taken by the ten largest. V was clipped by 4 bases and J by 0 bases; unmatched bases: 6. Germline V lookup: CDR1 MNHEY, CDR2 SMNVEV (reference sequence). CDR3 length equals 17 residues. This clone appeared a single time. Its antigen is unidentified. This TCR came from an adult with an advanced solid tumor such as melanoma, head and neck, liver or kidney cancer. The sequences come from CD4+ or CD8+ T cells sorted from blood, collected in a trial of the OX40 agonist ivuxolimab. The genes are TRBV27 and TRBJ1-6, with 7 positions matching TRBD1. The CDR3 protein is CASSSTGLSSYNSPLHF. In DNA form, the CDR3 reads TGTGCCAGCAGTTCGACAGGGCTGAGCTCCTATAATTCACCCCTCCACTTT.